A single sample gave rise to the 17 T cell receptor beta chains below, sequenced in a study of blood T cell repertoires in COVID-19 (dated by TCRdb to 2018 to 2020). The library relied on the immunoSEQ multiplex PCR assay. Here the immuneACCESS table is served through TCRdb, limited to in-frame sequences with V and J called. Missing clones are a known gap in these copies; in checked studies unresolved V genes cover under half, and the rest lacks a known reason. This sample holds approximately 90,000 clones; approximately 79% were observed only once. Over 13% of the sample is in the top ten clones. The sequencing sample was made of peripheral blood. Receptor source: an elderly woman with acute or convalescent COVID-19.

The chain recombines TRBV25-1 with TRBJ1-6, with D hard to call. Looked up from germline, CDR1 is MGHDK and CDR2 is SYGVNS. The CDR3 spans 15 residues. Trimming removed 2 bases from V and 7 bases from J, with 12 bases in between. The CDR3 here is CASSESTGRNSPLHF. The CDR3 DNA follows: TGTGCCAGCAGTGAAAGCACCGGTCGGAATTCACCCCTCCACTTT. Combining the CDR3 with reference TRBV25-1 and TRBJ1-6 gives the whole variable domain EADIYQTPRYLVIGTGKKITLECSQTMGHDKMYWYQQDPGMELHLIHYSYGVNSTEKGDLSSESTVSRIRTEHFPLTLESARPSHTSQYLCASSESTGRNSPLHFGNGTRLTVT.

For the CDR3, the DNA is TGTGCCATCAGTGCCCTCCGGACTAGCGGGGGGGCCCACAATGAGCAGTTCTTC. Protein product: CAISALRTSGGAHNEQFF. V gene TRBV10-3 combines with J gene TRBJ2-1; 15 bases are a match to TRBD2. V lost 4 bases to trimming and J lost 5 bases; unmatched junction nucleotides: 9. The germline gives CDR1 ENHRY, CDR2 SYGVKD. This CDR3 is 18 amino acids long.

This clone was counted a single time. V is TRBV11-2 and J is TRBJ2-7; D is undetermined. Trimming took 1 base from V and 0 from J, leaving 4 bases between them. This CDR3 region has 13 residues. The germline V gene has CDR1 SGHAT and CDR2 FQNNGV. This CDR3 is CASSLGISYEQYF. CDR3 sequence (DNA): TGTGCCAGCAGCTTAGGTATCTCCTACGAGCAGTACTTC.

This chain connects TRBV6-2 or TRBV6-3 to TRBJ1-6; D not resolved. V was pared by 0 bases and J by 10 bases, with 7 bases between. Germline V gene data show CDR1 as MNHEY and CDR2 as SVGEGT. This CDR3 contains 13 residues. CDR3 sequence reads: CASSYSIVSPLHF. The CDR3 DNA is TGTGCCAGCAGTTACTCGATAGTGTCACCCCTCCACTTT.

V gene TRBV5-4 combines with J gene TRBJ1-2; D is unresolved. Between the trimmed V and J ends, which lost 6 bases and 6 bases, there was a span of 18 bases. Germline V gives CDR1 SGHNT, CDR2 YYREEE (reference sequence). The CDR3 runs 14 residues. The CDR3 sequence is CASTPEEGLNGYTF. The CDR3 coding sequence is TGTGCCAGCACCCCGGAGGAGGGTCTGAATGGCTACACCTTC. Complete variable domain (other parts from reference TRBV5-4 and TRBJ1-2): ETGVTQSPTHLIKTRGQQVTLRCSSQSGHNTVSWYQQALGQGPQFIFQYYREEENGRGNFPPRFSGLQFPNYSSELNVNALELDDSALYLCASTPEEGLNGYTFGSGTRLTVV.

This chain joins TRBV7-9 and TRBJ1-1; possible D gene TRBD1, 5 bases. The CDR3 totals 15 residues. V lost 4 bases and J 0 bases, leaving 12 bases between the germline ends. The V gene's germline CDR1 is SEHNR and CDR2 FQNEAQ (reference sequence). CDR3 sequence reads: CASSSVGLMNTEAFF. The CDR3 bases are TGTGCCAGCAGCTCGGTGGGACTGATGAACACTGAAGCTTTCTTT.

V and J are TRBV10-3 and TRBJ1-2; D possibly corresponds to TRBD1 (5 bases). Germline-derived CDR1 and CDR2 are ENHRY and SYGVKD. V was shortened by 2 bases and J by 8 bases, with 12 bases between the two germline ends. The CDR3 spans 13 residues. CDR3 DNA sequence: TGTGCCATCAGTGAGGGCAGGGATGAAGGCTACACCTTC. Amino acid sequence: CAISEGRDEGYTF.

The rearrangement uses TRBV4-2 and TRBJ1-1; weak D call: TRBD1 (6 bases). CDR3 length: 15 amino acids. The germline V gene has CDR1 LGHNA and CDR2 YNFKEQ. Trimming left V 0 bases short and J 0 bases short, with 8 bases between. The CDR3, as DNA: TGTGCCAGCAGCCAAGATGACAGGATGAACACTGAAGCTTTCTTT. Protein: CASSQDDRMNTEAFF.

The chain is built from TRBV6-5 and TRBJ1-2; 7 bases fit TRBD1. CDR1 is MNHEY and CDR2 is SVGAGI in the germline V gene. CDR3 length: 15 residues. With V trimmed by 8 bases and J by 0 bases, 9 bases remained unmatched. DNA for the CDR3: TGTGCCAGCGCCGGACAGGCCCAATCTAACTATGGCTACACCTTC. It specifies CASAGQAQSNYGYTF.

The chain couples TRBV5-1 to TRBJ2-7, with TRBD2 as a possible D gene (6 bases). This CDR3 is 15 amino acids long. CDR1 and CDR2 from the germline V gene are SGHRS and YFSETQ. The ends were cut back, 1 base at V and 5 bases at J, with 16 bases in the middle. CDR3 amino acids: CASSLKGGAVHEQYF. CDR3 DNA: TGCGCCAGCAGCTTGAAAGGCGGGGCTGTCCACGAGCAGTACTTC.

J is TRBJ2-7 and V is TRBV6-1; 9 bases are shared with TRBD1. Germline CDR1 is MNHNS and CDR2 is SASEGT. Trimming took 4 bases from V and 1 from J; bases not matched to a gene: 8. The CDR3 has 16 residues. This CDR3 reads CASSGERDRVSYEQYF. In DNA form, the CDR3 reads TGTGCCAGCAGTGGAGAACGGGACAGGGTTTCCTACGAGCAGTACTTC.

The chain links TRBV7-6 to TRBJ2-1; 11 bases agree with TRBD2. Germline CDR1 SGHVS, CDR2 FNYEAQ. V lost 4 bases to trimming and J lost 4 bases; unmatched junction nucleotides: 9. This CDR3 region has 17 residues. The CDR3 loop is CASSSDHLAGGYNEQFF. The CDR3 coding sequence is TGTGCCAGCAGCTCTGACCACTTAGCGGGGGGGTACAATGAGCAGTTCTTC.

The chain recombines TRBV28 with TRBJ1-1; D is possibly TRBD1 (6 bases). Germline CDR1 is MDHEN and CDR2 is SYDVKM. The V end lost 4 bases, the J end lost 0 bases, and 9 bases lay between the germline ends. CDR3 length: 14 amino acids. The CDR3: CASSSQGLNTEAFF. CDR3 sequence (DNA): TGTGCCAGCAGTTCACAGGGTTTGAACACTGAAGCTTTCTTT. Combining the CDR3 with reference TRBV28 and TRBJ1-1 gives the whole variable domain DVKVTQSSRYLVKRTGEKVFLECVQDMDHENMFWYRQDPGLGLRLIYFSYDVKMKEKGDIPEGYSVSREKKERFSLILESASTNQTSMYLCASSSQGLNTEAFFGQGTRLTVV.

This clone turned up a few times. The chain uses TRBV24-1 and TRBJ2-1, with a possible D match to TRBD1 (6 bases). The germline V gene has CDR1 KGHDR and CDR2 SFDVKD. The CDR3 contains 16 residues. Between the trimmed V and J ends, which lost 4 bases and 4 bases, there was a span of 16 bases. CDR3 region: CATSDNREGAYNEQFF. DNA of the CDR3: TGTGCCACCAGTGACAACAGGGAAGGGGCTTACAATGAGCAGTTCTTC.

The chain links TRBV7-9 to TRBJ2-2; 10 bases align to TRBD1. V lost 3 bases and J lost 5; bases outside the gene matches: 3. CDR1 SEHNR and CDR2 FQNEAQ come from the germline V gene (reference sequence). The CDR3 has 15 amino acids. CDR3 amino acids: CASSFGTGATGELFF. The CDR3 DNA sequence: TGTGCCAGCAGCTTTGGGACAGGGGCGACCGGGGAGCTGTTTTTT.

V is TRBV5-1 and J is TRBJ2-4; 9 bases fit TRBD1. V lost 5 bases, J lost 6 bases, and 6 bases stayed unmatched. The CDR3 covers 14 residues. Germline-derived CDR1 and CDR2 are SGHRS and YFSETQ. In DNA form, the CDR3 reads TGCGCCAGCAGGCAAACGGGACAGGGAAACATTCAGTACTTC. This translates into CASRQTGQGNIQYF.

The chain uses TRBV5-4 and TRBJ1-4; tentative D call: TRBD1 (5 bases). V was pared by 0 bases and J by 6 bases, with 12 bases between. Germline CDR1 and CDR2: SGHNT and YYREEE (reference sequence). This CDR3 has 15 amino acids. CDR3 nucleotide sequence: TGTGCCAGCAGCTTGGACCAGGGCGGTGATGAAAAACTGTTTTTT. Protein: CASSLDQGGDEKLFF.